The 17 T cell receptor beta chains below were found in one sample sequenced in a study of cytomegalovirus exposure and HLA in healthy donors. It was with 60 Vbeta and 13 Jbeta primers that the PCR ran. Sequencing used immunoSEQ multiplex PCR; TCRdb keeps in-frame clones, though not all of them. The table includes over 150,000 clones, over 75% detected once. Input material: PBMCs. The receptor set was obtained from a man aged 35 to 55 in good health and CMV-seronegative.

This clone was recorded once. The chain joins TRBV6-5 to TRBJ1-2, with a possible D match to TRBD1 (5 bases). Trimming pared 5 bases from V and 4 bases from J, leaving 11 bases between. This CDR3 is 13 amino acids long. Germline lookup yields CDR1 MNHEY and CDR2 SVGAGI. The CDR3 region is CASSEEGAYGYTF. The CDR3 DNA is TGTGCCAGCAGTGAAGAAGGGGCCTATGGCTACACCTTC.

This clone was observed a single time. The chain recombines TRBV27 with TRBJ1-1, with D possibly being TRBD1 (5 bases). CDR3 length: 11 amino acids. V was trimmed by 11 bases and J by 1 base, leaving 8 bases between them. The V gene's germline CDR1 is MNHEY and CDR2 SMNVEV (reference sequence). Here the CDR3 DNA reads TGTGCCTCCCAGGGGAACACTGAAGCTTTCTTT. As protein: CASQGNTEAFF.

V usage is TRBV6-5 and J usage is TRBJ1-5; D not certain. Germline-derived CDR1 and CDR2 are MNHEY and SVGAGI. The V end was cut by 2 bases, the J end by 0 bases, with 8 bases between. CDR3 length equals 15 residues. In DNA form, the CDR3 reads TGTGCCAGCAGTTACCGCCCCTATAGCAATCAGCCCCAGCATTTT. Translated: CASSYRPYSNQPQHF.

The chain is built from TRBV11-3 and TRBJ2-7; D possibly corresponds to TRBD1 (6 bases). CDR3 size: 13 residues. Looked up from germline, CDR1 is SGHNT and CDR2 is YENEEA. V lost 3 bases and J lost 5, with 11 bases in between. The CDR3 bases are TGTGCCAGCAGCTTTACAGGGTTCGACGAGCAGTACTTC. It translates to CASSFTGFDEQYF.

The J gene is TRBJ2-1, the V gene TRBV2; no definite D call. Trimming removed 6 bases from V and 7 bases from J, with 7 bases in between. The CDR3 is made up of 11 amino acids. Germline loops: CDR1 SNHLY, CDR2 FYNNEI. This CDR3 reads CASRTRNEQFF. DNA of the CDR3: TGTGCCAGCAGGACAAGGAATGAGCAGTTCTTC.

This rearrangement joins TRBV6-6 to TRBJ2-1, with 9 bases that match TRBD2. In germline, CDR1 is MNHNY, CDR2 SVGAGI (reference sequence). The CDR3 totals 16 residues. Trimming cost V 6 bases and J 4 bases; bases outside gene matches: 10. The CDR3, as DNA: TGTGCCAGCAGCTTCCTGGGAGCGGGGGGATACAATGAGCAGTTCTTC. This gives the protein CASSFLGAGGYNEQFF.

The CDR3 reads CASSSSKNTEAFF. In DNA, the CDR3 is TGTGCCAGCAGCTCATCCAAGAACACTGAAGCTTTCTTT. The gene calls are TRBV7-3 and TRBJ1-1, with D unresolved. V gave up 4 bases and J gave up 1 base, with 7 bases separating them. Germline V lookup: CDR1 SGHTA, CDR2 FQGTGA. The CDR3 totals 13 residues.

This chain joins TRBV30 and TRBJ1-3; D ambiguous. The CDR3 sequence is 14 residues long. Trimming cost V 0 bases and J 8 bases, with 14 bases left between them. Germline CDR1 GTSNPN, CDR2 SVGIG (reference sequence). CDR3 sequence reads: CAWSVLLGRDTIYF. CDR3 DNA: TGTGCCTGGAGTGTGCTCCTTGGGAGGGACACCATATATTTT. The entire variable domain, with the rest obtained from reference TRBV30 and TRBJ1-3, is as follows: SQTIHQWPATLVQPVGSPLSLECTVEGTSNPNLYWYRQAAGRGLQLLFYSVGIGQISSEVPQNLSASRPQDRQFILSSKKLLLSDSGFYLCAWSVLLGRDTIYFGEGSWLTVV.

J is TRBJ1-6 and V is TRBV2, with TRBD1 matching over 8 bases. The CDR3 has 15 amino acids. V dropped 6 bases and J dropped 7; count of bases not matched to a gene: 8. Germline-derived CDR1 and CDR2 are SNHLY and FYNNEI. CDR3 in amino acids: CASRAMTGVNSPLHF. In DNA form, the CDR3 reads TGTGCCAGCAGGGCGATGACAGGGGTGAATTCACCCCTCCACTTT.

The chain recombines TRBV27 with TRBJ1-5; TRBD1 aligns across 9 bases. The CDR3 runs to 18 residues. The germline gives CDR1 MNHEY, CDR2 SMNVEV (reference sequence). The ends lost 6 bases at V and 2 bases at J; junction bases unmatched: 14. The CDR3 sequence is CASRATGGPNYGNQPQHF. The CDR3, as DNA: TGTGCCAGCAGGGCGACAGGGGGTCCTAACTATGGCAATCAGCCCCAGCATTTT.

This sequence joins TRBV30 and TRBJ2-7; D remains unclear. The CDR3 spans 11 residues. Trimming removed 0 bases from V and 7 bases from J, with 7 bases in between. CDR1 GTSNPN and CDR2 SVGIG come from the germline V gene (reference sequence). The chain's CDR3 is CAWSVAREQYF. CDR3 coding DNA: TGTGCCTGGAGTGTTGCCAGGGAGCAGTACTTC.

The chain is built from TRBV19 and TRBJ2-7; D possibly corresponds to TRBD2 (5 bases). With 8 bases removed from V and 0 bases from J, the gap between germline ends came to 5 bases. This CDR3 has 11 residues. Germline V lookup: CDR1 LNHDA, CDR2 SQIVND (reference sequence). In DNA, the CDR3 is TGTGCCAGTGGGAGCTCCTACGAGCAGTACTTC. Translation gives CASGSSYEQYF.

The chain combines TRBV4-3 with TRBJ2-3; D might be TRBD2 (5 bases). Trimming took off 4 bases at V and 0 bases at J, with 5 bases between the two ends. The CDR3 is 13 residues long. CDR1 and CDR2 (germline): LGHNA, YSLEER. The CDR3 spells CASSRTSTDTQYF. In DNA form, the CDR3 reads TGCGCCAGCAGCCGGACTAGCACAGATACGCAGTATTTT.

The chain carries TRBV2 and TRBJ2-1, with a weak D call TRBD2 (6 bases). The CDR3 loop spans 12 amino acids. Trimming left V 2 bases short and J 12 bases short, with 11 bases between. Germline loops: CDR1 SNHLY, CDR2 FYNNEI. The chain's CDR3 is CASSEQGGGQFF. The CDR3 DNA is TGTGCCAGCAGTGAACAGGGAGGTGGGCAGTTCTTC. The variable domain in full, completed from reference TRBV2 and TRBJ2-1, reads EPEVTQTPSHQVTQMGQEVILRCVPISNHLYFYWYRQILGQKVEFLVSFYNNEISEKSEIFDDQFSVERPDGSNFTLKIRSTKLEDSAMYFCASSEQGGGQFFGPGTRLTVL.

The chain joins TRBV28 to TRBJ1-2, with D tentatively TRBD1 (6 bases). Deletions cut 5 bases from V and 8 bases from J, with 15 bases between. Germline assignment: CDR1 MDHEN and CDR2 SYDVKM. The CDR3 has 13 residues. DNA of the CDR3: TGTGCCAGCAGTGAACAGGGAGAGTACGGCTACACCTTC. It translates to CASSEQGEYGYTF.

As concerns this clone: Mismatch with germline at one junction end may stem from a read error. This chain joins TRBV28 and TRBJ1-2; D perhaps matches TRBD1 (5 bases). Germline loops: CDR1 MDHEN, CDR2 SYDVKM. This CDR3 has 13 amino acids. The CDR3 loop is CASSLGQEYGYPF. In DNA form, the CDR3 reads TGTGCCAGCAGTTTGGGGCAGGAGTATGGCTACCCCTTC.

This chain connects TRBV4-3 to TRBJ2-1; TRBD2 matches 11 bases. Germline V CDR1 and CDR2: LGHNA, YSLEER. Trimming cost V 5 bases and J 9 bases; bases outside gene matches: 9. The CDR3 loop spans 15 amino acids. The DNA for the CDR3 is TGCGCCAGCAGCAAGCTTCCTAGCGGGGGGACTGAGCAGTTCTTC. It yields the protein CASSKLPSGGTEQFF.